These T cell receptor beta chains were read from a single sample in a study of blood T cell repertoires in COVID-19. Sequenced by immunoSEQ multiplex PCR; TCRdb stores in-frame clones only, minus some. This table holds roughly 58,000 clones, roughly four fifths found once. Sequencing was performed on peripheral blood. These TCRs come from a man between 60 and 75 years old with COVID-19, enrolled during active disease. CDR3s include the opening cysteine and the closing phenylalanine or tryptophan. Each record gives: V gene, CDR3 protein.

V: TRBV29-1
CDR3: CSVDEGWTEAFF

V: TRBV30
CDR3: CAWSPGQHNQPQHF

V: TRBV27
CDR3: CASSRTSNEQFF

V: TRBV19
CDR3: CASSIDASGGAREKLFF

V: TRBV19
CDR3: CASSTTGTNEKLFF

V: TRBV6-5
CDR3: CASAGNTEAFF

V: TRBV19
CDR3: CASSIIGTSGSNEQFF

V: TRBV29-1
CDR3: CSVGTGVSNEQFF

V: TRBV27
CDR3: CASSPLDRVKATQYF

V: TRBV12-3/TRBV12-4
CDR3: CASSRANYGYTF